A single sample gave rise to the 14 T cell receptor beta chains below, sequenced in a study of blood T cell repertoires in COVID-19 (TCRdb year 2020). The library was generated by the immunoSEQ multiplex PCR assay. TCRdb mirrors the immuneACCESS table, restricted to in-frame sequences. Some clones are absent from its copies; in checked studies, under half trace to an unresolved V gene, and the reason for the others is unknown. Across this sample there are about 160,000 clones, with 81% seen only once. The ten largest clonotypes hold about 5% of the sample. Material: PBMCs or T cells enriched from blood (not recorded which). The receptor set was obtained from a middle-aged woman with acute COVID-19.

The chain links TRBV20-1 to TRBJ2-3, with D maybe TRBD2 (6 bases). The V gene lost 3 bases and the J gene lost 0 bases, with 10 bases spanning the gap. CDR3 length equals 14 residues. Germline V gene sequence: CDR1 DFQATT, CDR2 SNEGSKA (reference sequence). The DNA for the CDR3 is TGCAGTGCTAGTGACGGAGGGAGCACAGATACGCAGTATTTT. Translating it yields CSASDGGSTDTQYF.

V gene TRBV30 combines with J gene TRBJ1-1; 11 nucleotides match TRBD1. Germline assignment: CDR1 GTSNPN and CDR2 SVGIG (reference sequence). The CDR3 has 14 residues. Trimming removed 3 bases from V and 5 bases from J; junction bases left unmatched: 5. In DNA form, the CDR3 reads TGTGCCTGGAGAAGAGGACAGGGGGCAACTGAAGCTTTCTTT. As protein: CAWRRGQGATEAFF.

V gene TRBV7-6 combines with J gene TRBJ2-2; 9 bases match TRBD1. V was pared by 1 base and J by 6 bases, with 0 bases of the junction left unmatched. This CDR3 is built from 14 residues. CDR1 and CDR2 from the germline V gene are SGHVS and FNYEAQ. The CDR3 DNA follows: TGTGCCAGCAGCTTAGGGACAGGGGCCGGGGAGCTGTTTTTT. Amino acids: CASSLGTGAGELFF.

CDR3 sequence reads: CSVEGNTQYF. CDR3 DNA: TGCAGCGTTGAGGGCAATACGCAGTATTTT. The chain employs TRBV29-1 and TRBJ2-3; D not certain. The CDR3 has 10 amino acids. CDR1 is SQVTM, CDR2 ANQGSEA, per germline. V lost 3 bases and J lost 7, with 5 bases in between.

This clone was counted a few times. The genes are TRBV19 and TRBJ1-2; 9 bases map to TRBD1. The V segment lost 8 bases and the J segment 4 bases; nucleotides outside the gene matches: 5. The CDR3 consists of 13 residues. CDR1 and CDR2 from the germline V gene are LNHDA and SQIVND (reference sequence). In DNA, the CDR3 is TGTGCCAGTTTCGACAGGGGGGCCTATGGCTACACCTTC. Translated, it gives CASFDRGAYGYTF.

The chain employs TRBV6-6 and TRBJ1-4, with 7 bases lining up with TRBD1. The V gene end was trimmed by 7 bases and the J gene end by 3 bases; junction bases not matched to a gene: 5. The CDR3 consists of 14 residues. Germline CDR1 is MNHNY and CDR2 is SVGAGI (reference sequence). CDR3 residues: CASNKQGPNEKLFF. The DNA of the CDR3 is TGTGCCAGCAATAAACAGGGGCCTAATGAAAAACTGTTTTTT.

The V call is TRBV29-1, the J call TRBJ2-7; the match to TRBD2 covers 10 bases. The CDR3 loop spans 13 amino acids. Looked up from germline, CDR1 is SQVTM and CDR2 is ANQGSEA. V was clipped by 4 bases and J by 4 bases; unmatched bases: 4. The CDR3 loop is CSVGLAGAYEQYF. In DNA form, the CDR3 reads TGCAGCGTTGGACTAGCGGGCGCTTACGAGCAGTACTTC.

The chain uses TRBV5-1 and TRBJ2-3; D gene ambiguous. The germline V gene encodes CDR1 SGHRS and CDR2 YFSETQ. V was cut by 0 bases and J by 2 bases, with 7 bases left in between. The CDR3 length is 14 residues. CDR3 region: CASSLDIHTDTQYF. The CDR3 nucleotides read TGCGCCAGCAGCTTGGACATCCACACAGATACGCAGTATTTT. The whole variable domain, remainder taken from reference TRBV5-1 and TRBJ2-3, is KAGVTQTPRYLIKTRGQQVTLSCSPISGHRSVSWYQQTPGQGLQFLFEYFSETQRNKGNFPGRFSGRQFSNSRSEMNVSTLELGDSALYLCASSLDIHTDTQYFGPGTRLTVL.

The chain employs TRBV19 and TRBJ2-3; 8 nucleotides agree with TRBD2. V lost 2 bases, J lost 2 bases, and 6 bases stayed unmatched. The CDR3 covers 16 residues. Looked up from germline, CDR1 is LNHDA and CDR2 is SQIVND (reference sequence). Here the CDR3 DNA reads TGTGCCAGTAGTATAACTAGCGGAGCAACCACAGATACGCAGTATTTT. This translates into CASSITSGATTDTQYF.

This clone has only a few counts. The rearrangement links TRBV4-1 to TRBJ1-5, with a weak D call TRBD1 (5 bases). From germline, CDR1 is MGHRA and CDR2 YSYEKL. The ends were cut back, 4 bases at V and 2 bases at J, with 21 bases in the middle. This CDR3 has 18 amino acids. For the CDR3, the DNA is TGCGCCAGCAGCCGAGTGATTGGGGGGGTGAAGGGCAATCAGCCCCAGCATTTT. Its protein is CASSRVIGGVKGNQPQHF.

This clone came up once. As DNA, the CDR3 is TGTGCCAGCAGCCTCACACTAGGGCCCGGCACAGATACGCAGTATTTT. It translates to CASSLTLGPGTDTQYF. V and J are TRBV5-5 and TRBJ2-3; the D gene is possibly TRBD2 (5 bases). Germline V gene lookup returns CDR1 SGHKS and CDR2 YYEKEE (reference sequence). The germline V and J ends were trimmed by 4 bases and 1 base, with 16 bases remaining between them. The CDR3 is 16 residues long.

V usage is TRBV7-6 and J usage is TRBJ2-7; D not certain. CDR3 length: 19 residues. The ends were cut back, 5 bases at V and 4 bases at J, with 30 bases in the middle. Germline values: CDR1 SGHVS, CDR2 FNYEAQ. Here the CDR3 DNA reads TGTGCCAGCAGCCTTACTTCGTTGGGCTACCTCCAACCTCCATACGAGCAGTACTTC. Translation: CASSLTSLGYLQPPYEQYF.

This clone was counted a few times. The chain combines TRBV7-3 with TRBJ1-1, with TRBD1 identical over 7 bases. The CDR3 has 14 amino acids. CDR1 is SGHTA and CDR2 is FQGTGA in the germline V gene. With 4 bases clipped from V and 2 bases from J, the junction kept 4 bases outside the gene matches. This chain's CDR3 is CASSSGQPNTEAFF. In DNA, the CDR3 is TGTGCCAGCAGCTCGGGACAGCCAAACACTGAAGCTTTCTTT.

The J gene is TRBJ2-1, the V gene TRBV28; possibly TRBD2 for D (6 bases). CDR1 and CDR2 (germline): MDHEN, SYDVKM. This CDR3 has 11 amino acids. The ends were cut back, 4 bases at V and 15 bases at J, with 13 bases in the middle. In nucleotides, the CDR3 is TGTGCCAGCAGTTCTAGCGCGTTTTGGTTCTTC. Protein: CASSSSAFWFF.